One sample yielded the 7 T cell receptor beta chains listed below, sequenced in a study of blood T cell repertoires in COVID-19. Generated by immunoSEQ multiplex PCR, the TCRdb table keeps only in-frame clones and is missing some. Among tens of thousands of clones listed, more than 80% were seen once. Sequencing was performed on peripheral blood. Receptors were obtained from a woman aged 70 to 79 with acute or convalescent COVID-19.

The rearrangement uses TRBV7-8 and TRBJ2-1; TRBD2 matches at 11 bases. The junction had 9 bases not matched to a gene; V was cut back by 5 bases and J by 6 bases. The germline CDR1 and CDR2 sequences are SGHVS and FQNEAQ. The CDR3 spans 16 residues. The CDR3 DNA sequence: TGTGCCAGCAGCGCGCTAGCGGGGGGAGTCGTCAATGAGCAGTTCTTC. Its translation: CASSALAGGVVNEQFF.

The CDR3 protein is CASSLYGSSGANVLTF. The DNA for the CDR3 is TGTGCCAGCAGTTTATACGGTAGCTCTGGGGCCAACGTCCTGACTTTC. V and J are TRBV28 and TRBJ2-6, with D hard to call. CDR1 MDHEN and CDR2 SYDVKM come from the germline V gene. The CDR3 covers 16 residues. Between the trimmed V and J ends, which lost 1 base and 0 bases, there was a span of 7 bases.

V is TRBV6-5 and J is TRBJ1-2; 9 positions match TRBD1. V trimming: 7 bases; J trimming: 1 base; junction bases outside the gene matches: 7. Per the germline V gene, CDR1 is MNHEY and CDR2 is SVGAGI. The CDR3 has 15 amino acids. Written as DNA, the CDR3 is TGTGCCAGCACCGAACAGGGGGCGAATAACTATGGCTACACCTTC. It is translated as CASTEQGANNYGYTF.

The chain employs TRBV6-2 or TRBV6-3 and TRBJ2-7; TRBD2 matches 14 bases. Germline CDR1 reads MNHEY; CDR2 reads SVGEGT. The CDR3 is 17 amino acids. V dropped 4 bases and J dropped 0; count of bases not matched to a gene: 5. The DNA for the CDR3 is TGTGCCAGCAGTTCCGGGACTAGCGGGGGCCCCTCCTACGAGCAGTACTTC. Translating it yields CASSSGTSGGPSYEQYF.

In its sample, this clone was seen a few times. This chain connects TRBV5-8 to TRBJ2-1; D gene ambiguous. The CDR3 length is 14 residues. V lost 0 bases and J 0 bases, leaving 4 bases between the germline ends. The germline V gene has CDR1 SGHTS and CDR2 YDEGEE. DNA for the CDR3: TGTGCCAGCAGCTTGGGGGCCTCCTACAATGAGCAGTTCTTC. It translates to CASSLGASYNEQFF.

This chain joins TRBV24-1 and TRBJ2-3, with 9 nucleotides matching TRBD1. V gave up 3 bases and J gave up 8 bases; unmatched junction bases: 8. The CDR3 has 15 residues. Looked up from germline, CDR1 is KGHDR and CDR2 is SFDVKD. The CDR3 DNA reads TGTGCCACCAGTGATCCCGGACAGGGGAGGGGTACGCAGTATTTT. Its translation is CATSDPGQGRGTQYF.

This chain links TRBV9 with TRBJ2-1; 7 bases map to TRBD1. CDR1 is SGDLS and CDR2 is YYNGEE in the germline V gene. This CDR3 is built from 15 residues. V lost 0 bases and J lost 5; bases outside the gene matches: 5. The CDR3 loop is CASSVERGPNNEQFF. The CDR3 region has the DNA TGTGCCAGCAGCGTAGAGAGGGGGCCGAACAATGAGCAGTTCTTC.